The next 18 T cell receptor beta chains were all read from a single sample in a study of tumor and adjacent non-tumor tissue in lung cancer. No cell sorting was done before RNA was extracted from the tissue. The normal lung tissue was taken more than 3 cm from the tumor edge. Three rounds of nested PCR, following a modified ARM-PCR protocol, produced the TCRbeta library. TCRdb recomputed calls from the multiplex PCR reads with MiXCR, one row per CDR3 protein. The table records roughly 75,000 distinct CDR3 sequences, 70% to 90% of them present only once. Specimen: distant non-tumor lung tissue. Receptors originate from a man aged 55 to 69 with non-small cell lung cancer.

In its sample, this clonotype was seen a few times. A much more abundant neighbour one base away suggests this may be a read error. This chain connects TRBV6-2 or TRBV6-3 to TRBJ2-7, with 11 bases matching TRBD2. CDR1 is MNHEY, CDR2 SVGEGT, per germline. The CDR3 consists of 17 residues. DNA for the CDR3: TGTCCCAGCAGTTACTCGGAGCAGACTAGCGGGATATACGAGCAGTACTTC. Translating it yields CPSSYSEQTSGIYEQYF.

This clonotype was counted once. The chain uses TRBV11-2 and TRBJ2-5; D is perhaps TRBD2 (7 bases). The CDR3 length is 15 residues. V gave up 4 bases and J gave up 5 bases, with 17 bases separating them. The germline CDR1 and CDR2 sequences are SGHAT and FQNNGV. The CDR3 region is CASSSNGGAKETQYF. CDR3 DNA: TGTGCCAGCAGCTCCAATGGGGGGGCAAAGGAGACCCAGTACTTC.

This clonotype was detected ten times or more. The chain combines TRBV20-1 with TRBJ2-3; no clear D gene. The ends were cut back, 2 bases at V and 2 bases at J, with 8 bases in the middle. The CDR3 is 13 residues long. Germline values: CDR1 DFQATT, CDR2 SNEGSKA (reference sequence). The CDR3 nucleotides are TGCAGTGCTAGAAAAGTAGACACAGATACGCAGTATTTT. It specifies CSARKVDTDTQYF.

A word on this clonotype: One end of the junction does not line up with germline, which may come from a read error. The V call is TRBV7-8, the J call TRBJ2-5; D uncertain. CDR3 length: 12 residues. The V gene's germline CDR1 is SGHVS and CDR2 FQNEAQ. This chain's CDR3 is CSSSLRSETQYF. Here the CDR3 DNA reads TGTTCCAGCAGCTTAAGAAGCGAGACCCAGTACTTC.

With respect to this clonotype: A single base separates this from a much larger clone, so it may be a read error. The rearrangement links TRBV10-1 to TRBJ1-5; no definite D call. CDR1 is WNHNN and CDR2 is SYGVQD in the germline V gene (reference sequence). The CDR3 has 13 residues. Trimming shortened V by 3 bases and J by 9 bases, and 12 bases separated the two germline ends. Written as DNA, the CDR3 is TGCGCCAGCAGTGATAGCCCCTTCGGGCCCCAGCATTTT. It yields the protein CASSDSPFGPQHF.

Worth noting for this clonotype: Because it lacks the conserved phenylalanine or tryptophan at the end, this CDR3 is likely a read error. The chain carries TRBV11-2 and TRBJ1-2, with 9 bases matching TRBD1. This CDR3 is built from 17 residues. Germline V gene sequence: CDR1 SGHAT, CDR2 FQNNGV. This chain's CDR3 is CGSSPAAGQGFNYGYTS. The CDR3 DNA follows: TGTGGCAGCAGCCCCGCGGCGGGACAGGGCTTCAACTATGGCTACACCTCC.

A word on this clonotype: A read error may account for a junction end that differs from germline. The rearrangement links TRBV7-9 to TRBJ1-1; a weak D match, TRBD1 (5 bases). CDR1 is SEHNR, CDR2 FQNEAQ, per germline (reference sequence). This CDR3 spans 15 amino acids. The CDR3 DNA follows: TGTGCCAGCAGCGACGGGGGACTGATGAACACTGATGCTTTCTTT. Residues: CASSDGGLMNTDAFF.

Remarks on this clonotype: This sequence may be a read error, since a much larger clone differs from it by one base. This sequence joins TRBV12-5 and TRBJ1-1; weak D call: TRBD1 (5 bases). Trimming left V 6 bases short and J 10 bases short, with 12 bases between. CDR3 length equals 11 residues. Per the germline V gene, CDR1 is LGHNT and CDR2 is FRNRAP. Here the CDR3 DNA reads TGTGCTAGTGGCACACAGGTAGGAGCTTTCTTT. Translated, it gives CASGTQVGAFF. The variable domain in full, completed from reference TRBV12-5 and TRBJ1-1, reads DARVTQTPRHKVTEMGQEVTMRCQPILGHNTVFWYRQTMMQGLELLAYFRNRAPLDDSGMPKDRFSAEMPDATLATLKIQPSEPRDSAVYFCASGTQVGAFFGQGTRLTVV.

Regarding this clonotype: An end of the junction does not agree with germline; a read error may underlie this. This rearrangement joins TRBV29-1 to TRBJ2-7; 8 positions agree with TRBD1. This CDR3 has 16 residues. Looked up from germline, CDR1 is SQVTM and CDR2 is ANQGSEA. The DNA for the CDR3 is TGCAGCATTCAAACCCGGACAGGGCGTGGAGAAGACGAGCATTACTTC. Translating it yields CSIQTRTGRGEDEHYF.

As regards this clonotype: Mismatch with germline at one junction end may stem from a read error. This sequence joins TRBV12-3 or TRBV12-4 and TRBJ1-5; D not resolved. The CDR3 runs to 14 residues. The CDR3 DNA follows: TGTGTCAGCAGTTTAGGTAGGGTAAATCAGCCCCAGCATTTT. It translates to CVSSLGRVNQPQHF.

Of note for this clonotype: A much larger clone differs from this one at a single base, so this may be a read error. The chain couples TRBV20-1 to TRBJ2-5, with D perhaps TRBD2 (6 bases). Germline assignment: CDR1 DFQATT and CDR2 SNEGSKA (reference sequence). The CDR3 totals 15 residues. The DNA for the CDR3 is TGCAATGCCCCACGGGGCGGGATACTACAAGAGACCCAGTACTTC. It encodes CNAPRGGILQETQYF.

A word on this clonotype: At one boundary the junction diverges from the germline segment, which might be a read error. The chain carries TRBV29-1 and TRBJ2-7; 7 positions match TRBD2. Germline V CDR1 and CDR2: SQVTM, ANQGSEA. The CDR3 has 15 amino acids. This CDR3 reads CSVVDRGRGEGEQQF. The CDR3 DNA sequence: TGCAGCGTTGTAGATCGGGGTCGGGGGGAAGGAGAGCAGCAATTC.

Worth noting for this clonotype: The junction differs from germline at one of its ends, possibly a read error. This chain links TRBV4-3 with TRBJ2-1; 7 nucleotides agree with TRBD1. CDR3 length: 15 amino acids. Looked up from germline, CDR1 is LGHNA and CDR2 is YSLEER. CDR3 sequence reads: CTSSPQGVKYNEQFF. The CDR3 coding sequence is TGCACCAGCAGCCCGCAGGGGGTAAAATACAATGAGCAGTTCTTT.

The chain is built from TRBV12-3 or TRBV12-4 and TRBJ2-6, with D tentatively TRBD2 (6 bases). The CDR3 sequence is 15 residues long. The germline V and J ends were trimmed by 10 bases and 7 bases, with 20 bases remaining between them. CDR3 DNA: TGTGCCAATAGGGGACTTTATCTTGAAGCCAACGTCCTGACTTTC. Translation gives CANRGLYLEANVLTF.

The chain uses TRBV4-1 and TRBJ2-7, with TRBD2 matching 8 bases. J lost 6 bases, V lost 0 bases, and 19 bases had no gene match. This CDR3 is 19 amino acids long. The germline V gene encodes CDR1 MGHRA and CDR2 YSYEKL. This chain's CDR3 is CASSQDLERMSGSSGEQYF. The CDR3 DNA reads as TGCGCCAGCAGCCAAGATCTTGAACGGATGAGCGGGAGCTCAGGCGAGCAGTACTTC.

This clonotype has only a few counts. A much bigger clone sits one base away, suggesting this may be a read error. The J gene is TRBJ1-5, the V gene TRBV11-3, with TRBD1 matching over 8 bases. J was trimmed by 6 bases and V by 5 bases; bases with no gene match: 6. The germline V gene encodes CDR1 SGHNT and CDR2 YENEEA. The CDR3 contains 14 residues. The CDR3 here is CASSPDRGCQPQHF. DNA of the CDR3: TGTGCCAGCAGCCCCGACAGGGGATGTCAGCCCCAGCATTTT.

Points on this clonotype: A single base separates this from a much larger clone, so it may be a read error. The rearrangement uses TRBV11-2 and TRBJ2-7; D gene unclear. This CDR3 is built from 13 residues. The germline V and J ends were trimmed by 5 bases and 4 bases, with 12 bases remaining between them. Germline V gene lookup returns CDR1 SGHAT and CDR2 FQNNGV. The CDR3 DNA reads TGTGCCAGCAGCCCCCTGATTAAATACGAGCAGTACTTC. As protein: CASSPLIKYEQYF.

This clonotype was recorded only once. The rearrangement joins TRBV4-3 to TRBJ2-3; the match to TRBD2 covers 7 bases. V was pared by 3 bases and J by 6 bases, with 15 bases of the junction left unmatched. This CDR3 comprises 17 residues. CDR1 is LGHNA, CDR2 YSLEER, per germline. CDR3 loop: CASSQYGLGGSFDTQYF. The CDR3 DNA sequence: TGCGCCAGCAGCCAGTATGGACTAGGCGGGAGTTTCGATACGCAGTATTTT.